This section outlines one T cell receptor beta chain sequence together with its context. This sample was taken from a study of blood T cell repertoires in COVID-19. For the study at large: In each case, the material was cDNA or gDNA derived from T cells, B-cell-depleted T cells, or PBMCs.

In germline, CDR1 is SGHRS, CDR2 YFSETQ. V dropped 2 bases and J dropped 1 base, with 10 bases sitting between them. This CDR3 has 15 amino acids. The authors' processing: Using reference gene primer amplification, nucleated cell counts were estimated. Libraries were prepared by immunoSEQ multiplex PCR; TCRdb keeps only in-frame clonotypes and omits some of them. V, J and clone size are taken as reported in that table, and D and trimming were inferred from the DNA itself. The table has a few hundred thousand clones, about 88% seen once. The sequencing sample was made of peripheral blood. The TCR originated in a woman aged 40 to 50 who had recovered from COVID-19. This sequence joins TRBV5-1 and TRBJ2-1; perhaps TRBD2 as D (6 bases). This CDR3 is CASSLELASYNEQFF. CDR3 bases: TGCGCCAGCAGCTTAGAACTAGCTTCCTACAATGAGCAGTTCTTC.